This T cell receptor beta chain emerged from a study of graft-versus-host responses after intestinal transplantation. Overall study results and limits: Early post-transplant HvG declines showed an association with peak circulating GvH clone levels. Among recipient marrow samples, GvH clones were found; some appeared first in ileum or blood. Within the allografts of patients who had graft-donor T cell macrochimerism, graft-versus-host to host-versus-graft clonal ratios were high.

Worth noting for this clone: Its antigen is not identified.

Intraepithelial and lamina propria lymphocytes were released after the graft tissue was processed. Generated by immunoSEQ multiplex PCR, the TCRdb table keeps only in-frame clones and is missing some. Here the sample spans tens of thousands of clones, around 83% being singletons. V gave up 3 bases and J gave up 2 bases; unmatched junction bases: 1. The CDR3 totals 13 residues. The germline CDR1 and CDR2 sequences are MDHEN and SYDVKM. This clonotype was obtained from a human patient who received an intestinal transplant, so some T cells may come from the graft donor. The specimen comprised ileum tissue, sampled 98 days after intestinal transplantation. This chain joins TRBV28 and TRBJ2-7, with 7 bases matching TRBD1. CDR3 DNA sequence: TGTGCCAGCAGTTTTGGACAGGCCTACGAGCAGTACTTC. Its translation: CASSFGQAYEQYF.